These 14 T cell receptor beta chains came from one sample sequenced in a study of shared clonotypes between healthy human individuals. Assay used: immunoSEQ multiplex PCR; TCRdb lists only in-frame clones, some missing. The sample yields more than 2 million clones, 90% to 96% seen once. Material: naive CD4+ T cells sorted from blood. Described subset: CD45RA+ positively selected. The receptors were gathered from a man in his late teens or twenties in good health.

This clone appeared once. The chain uses TRBV11-3 and TRBJ2-5; TRBD2 aligns across 9 bases. Trimming cost V 1 base and J 4 bases; bases outside gene matches: 4. This CDR3 spans 15 amino acids. In germline, CDR1 is SGHNT, CDR2 YENEEA. The CDR3 loop is CASSLGAGGTETQYF. The DNA of the CDR3 is TGTGCCAGCAGCTTAGGTGCGGGGGGGACAGAGACCCAGTACTTC.

The V call is TRBV6-5, the J call TRBJ1-5; D is possibly TRBD1 (6 bases). V lost 6 bases and J 6 bases, leaving 15 bases between the germline ends. This CDR3 has 14 residues. CDR1 MNHEY and CDR2 SVGAGI come from the germline V gene. The CDR3 coding sequence is TGTGCCAGCAGGCTCCAGGGGATCGGTCAGCCCCAGCATTTT. The encoded protein is CASRLQGIGQPQHF.

The rearrangement joins TRBV7-9 to TRBJ1-2; D perhaps matches TRBD1 (6 bases). CDR3 size: 15 residues. V lost 5 bases to trimming and J lost 4 bases, with 17 bases between them. CDR1 and CDR2 (germline): SEHNR, FQNEAQ (reference sequence). The CDR3 spells CASSPTSVGGYGYTF. DNA of the CDR3: TGTGCCAGCAGCCCTACATCCGTAGGGGGCTATGGCTACACCTTC.

The rearrangement joins TRBV5-5 to TRBJ1-1, with 8 positions matching TRBD1. The germline gives CDR1 SGHKS, CDR2 YYEKEE (reference sequence). The CDR3 spans 15 residues. V shed 4 bases and J 0 bases; nucleotides not matched to a gene: 5. CDR3 nucleotides: TGTGCCAGCAGCCCACGACAGGGGTTGAACACTGAAGCTTTCTTT. Translation gives CASSPRQGLNTEAFF.

With respect to this clone: This specimen includes other DNA sequences encoding the same CDR3. This chain joins TRBV29-1 and TRBJ2-7, with D possibly matching TRBD2 (5 bases). The V gene's germline CDR1 is SQVTM and CDR2 ANQGSEA. The CDR3 consists of 11 residues. V was clipped by 6 bases and J by 2 bases, with 8 bases between them. The DNA for the CDR3 is TGCAGCGTGGCCGGGACCTACGAGCAGTACTTC. This gives the protein CSVAGTYEQYF.

The chain links TRBV6-1 to TRBJ2-7, with 7 bases aligning to TRBD2. The CDR3 sequence is 14 residues long. Germline V gene sequence: CDR1 MNHNS, CDR2 SASEGT. V gave up 4 bases and J gave up 4 bases; unmatched junction bases: 7. CDR3 coding DNA: TGTGCCAGCAGTGTGAGCGGGACTGCTTACGAGCAGTACTTC. Its protein product is CASSVSGTAYEQYF.

This sequence joins TRBV30 and TRBJ1-6; TRBD1 matches 7 bases. J lost 6 bases, V lost 4 bases, and 9 bases had no gene match. Per the germline V gene, CDR1 is GTSNPN and CDR2 is SVGIG (reference sequence). The CDR3 length is 15 residues. The CDR3: CAWTVVQGGNSPLHF. CDR3 sequence (DNA): TGTGCCTGGACTGTAGTCCAGGGGGGTAATTCACCCCTCCACTTT.

This clone was detected once. This chain joins TRBV9 and TRBJ1-1, with a tentative D call TRBD1 (6 bases). V was clipped by 4 bases and J by 1 base, with 14 bases between them. CDR1 SGDLS and CDR2 YYNGEE come from the germline V gene. This CDR3 has 15 residues. This CDR3 is CASSLQGSGNTEAFF. The CDR3 DNA sequence: TGTGCCAGCAGCCTTCAGGGGTCGGGGAACACTGAAGCTTTCTTT.

The chain joins TRBV29-1 to TRBJ2-3; D gene ambiguous. The CDR3 sequence is 14 residues long. Germline V gene sequence: CDR1 SQVTM, CDR2 ANQGSEA. Trimming cost V 0 bases and J 1 base, with 8 bases left between them. In DNA, the CDR3 is TGCAGCGTTGAAGAGATAACAGGCACAGATACGCAGTATTTT. Its protein is CSVEEITGTDTQYF.

The CDR3 coding sequence is TGTGCCAGCTCATTCAAAGCCCAGGGCGGGAGCTCCTACGAGCAGTACTTC. Translating gives CASSFKAQGGSSYEQYF. The gene calls are TRBV18 and TRBJ2-7; 7 positions agree with TRBD2. In germline, CDR1 is KGHSH, CDR2 LQKENI. CDR3 length: 17 amino acids. The trim removed 5 bases at V and 0 bases at J, leaving 13 bases unmatched.

The chain is built from TRBV5-1 and TRBJ2-1; 10 positions match TRBD1. CDR1 is SGHRS and CDR2 is YFSETQ in the germline V gene. This CDR3 has 13 amino acids. The J segment lost 10 bases and the V segment lost 4 bases, leaving 5 bases of the junction unmatched. The DNA for the CDR3 is TGCGCCAGCAGCCGGGGACAGGGGTGGGAGCAGTTCTTC. This codes for CASSRGQGWEQFF.

The J gene is TRBJ1-5, the V gene TRBV7-2, with D hard to call. Trimming removed 0 bases at V and 0 bases at J, with 12 bases between. Looked up from germline, CDR1 is SGHTA and CDR2 is FQGNSA. The CDR3 runs 17 residues. The CDR3 sequence is CASSLARASYSNQPQHF. CDR3 sequence (DNA): TGTGCCAGCAGCTTAGCGCGGGCCTCGTATAGCAATCAGCCCCAGCATTTT.

V is TRBV7-2 and J is TRBJ2-7; 7 bases line up with TRBD2. This CDR3 contains 13 residues. Germline CDR1 and CDR2: SGHTA and FQGNSA. The junction had 3 bases not matched to a gene; V was cut back by 5 bases and J by 2 bases. For the CDR3, the DNA is TGTGCCAGCAGCGCCGCGGGGGCCTACGAGCAGTACTTC. It translates to CASSAAGAYEQYF.

The chain combines TRBV4-1 with TRBJ2-7, with 9 bases matching TRBD2. The CDR3 length is 15 residues. Per germline, CDR1 MGHRA and CDR2 YSYEKL. J was trimmed by 4 bases and V by 5 bases; bases with no gene match: 9. This chain's CDR3 is CASSYSGSAAYEQYF. CDR3 in DNA: TGCGCCAGCAGCTATAGCGGGAGTGCCGCTTACGAGCAGTACTTC.